A selection of T cell receptor beta chains follows, all from one sample in a study of blood T cell repertoires in COVID-19. TCRdb's copy holds only in-frame clones and misses some; the assay was immunoSEQ multiplex PCR. The sample contains under 200,000 clones, 87% of which appear only once. The material sequenced was peripheral blood. These receptors all come from a man aged 40-49 years with active or convalescent COVID-19. Each CDR3 is given with its conserved first and last residue. A D gene is named only where the DNA matches it firmly.

. | TRBV6-5 | CASMEGGLRTEAFF
. | TRBV3-1/TRBV3-2 | CASSQDPRGEQFF
. | TRBV19 | CASSSGAGVHQPQHF
TRBD2 | TRBV4-3 | CASSQDVGAGGPQETQYF
. | TRBV3-1/TRBV3-2 | CASSSTATNEKLFF
TRBD2 | TRBV5-6 | CASSGTSGAETQYF
. | TRBV2 | CASRAVNYGYTF
. | TRBV12-5 | CASGNGGLWPQHF
TRBD1 | TRBV5-1 | CASSLGGTGIRETQYF
. | TRBV29-1 | CSVEVLMGQGPQETQYF
TRBD1 | TRBV2 | CASSEGTGGLDEQFF
. | TRBV10-1 | CASSPGVYNEQFF
. | TRBV9 | CASSPHIQGMNTEAFF
TRBD1 | TRBV2 | CASRDRAPGYTF
TRBD1 | TRBV4-2 | CASSQDKGQGVFWGKLFF
. | TRBV30 | CAWRFGGLNTEAFF
. | TRBV4-2 | CASSQDGQSRGEKLFF
. | TRBV11-2 | CASSLWQNQETQYF
TRBD1 | TRBV19 | CASSIVVDRGEAFF
. | TRBV28 | CASSFLQIGVYSNQPQHF
. | TRBV13 | CASRSQNSPLHF
. | TRBV5-1 | CASSLWDTSYEQYF
TRBD1 | TRBV4-3 | CASSLASGGTEAFF
TRBD1 | TRBV19 | CASSNRDRGRNSPLHF
TRBD1 | TRBV7-2 | CASSPDRVETQYF
TRBD1 | TRBV6-5 | CASRPGQGVYEQYF
. | TRBV10-3 | CAISDGGGQLGEQYF
. | TRBV2 | CASRNRDGYTF
. | TRBV19 | CASGRQGIHPSFNGYTF
. | TRBV5-1 | CASSLGAGPGGYTF
TRBD1 | TRBV9 | CASRDIGQGEPYEQYF
. | TRBV3-1/TRBV3-2 | CASSQTGGVTEAFF
. | TRBV6-2/TRBV6-3 | CASSYYLSSGEQNQPQHF
TRBD1 | TRBV5-1 | CASSLLGTGNYGYTF
TRBD1 | TRBV2 | CASKTGVSGNTIYF
TRBD1 | TRBV6-6 | CASSYGTGVGEQYF
TRBD2 | TRBV4-1 | CASSLPSGGSDTQYF
. | TRBV11-2 | CASSSVQDKNIQYF
TRBD1 | TRBV9 | CASSGRDRGTDTQYF
TRBD2 | TRBV6-4 | CATASLAGGDTQYF
. | TRBV6-6 | CASSSPGTYEQYF
. | TRBV7-9 | CASSLGTVSPLHF
. | TRBV3-1/TRBV3-2 | CASSQASGRSGNTIYF
TRBD1 | TRBV12-3/TRBV12-4 | CASSPGTGYGYTF
. | TRBV13 | CASSLKSGGRFSGYTF
TRBD1 | TRBV18 | CASSPNRGSTEAFF
TRBD1 | TRBV4-2 | CASSHTGTGALGYTF
TRBD1 | TRBV3-1/TRBV3-2 | CASSPGQGGDTIYF
. | TRBV7-8 | CASSLGGQGSREQFF
TRBD2 | TRBV6-5 | CASTPLAGSREQYF
. | TRBV3-1/TRBV3-2 | CASSHIRIPGDRNTEAFF
. | TRBV6-5 | CASSRVLDYGYTF
. | TRBV5-1 | CASSLETFTGELFF
. | TRBV19 | CASSEGRGTEAFF
. | TRBV7-2 | CASSFNRVAGELFF
TRBD1 | TRBV28 | CASRPTGANTEAFF
. | TRBV25-1 | CASSEGDYQETQYF
. | TRBV11-3 | CASSLTRSTEAFF
. | TRBV12-3/TRBV12-4 | CASSLTGPTEAFF
. | TRBV15 | CATQKGGNNSPLHF